This T cell receptor beta chain was profiled in a study of T-cell memory formation after mild COVID-19. Findings and limits, study-wide: The pre-infection memory compartment contained some responding clones, suggesting cross-reactive memory joined. Among CD4+ contracting clones, most were CM and EM, and CD8+ ones EMRA. From day 15 to 85, contracting clones were balanced between CD4 and CD8, whereas later expanders leaned toward CD4+.

Constant-segment primers and 5'RACE yielded cDNA libraries for TCR alpha and TCR beta, each carrying sample barcodes and UMIs. TCRdb re-derived calls from the 5' RACE reads in MiXCR, one entry per CDR3 protein. Here the sample spans some 300,000 distinct CDR3 sequences, around a fifth being singletons. Germline V gives CDR1 SGHRS, CDR2 YFSETQ. This CDR3 is built from 13 residues. With V trimmed by 6 bases and J by 7 bases, 4 bases remained unmatched. This clonotype was seen a few times. What it binds is not known. The V and J genes are TRBV5-1 and TRBJ2-1; 10 nucleotides match TRBD1. Material: PBMCs or a T cell subset sorted from them (not recorded which). The origin of this receptor is a man aged 18 to 29 who had mild COVID-19 (a few samples of this study predate the infection). Cell type and time point are not known. For the CDR3, the DNA is TGCGCCAGCACGCCGGGACAGGGGAATGAGCAGTTCTTC. Amino acids: CASTPGQGNEQFF.